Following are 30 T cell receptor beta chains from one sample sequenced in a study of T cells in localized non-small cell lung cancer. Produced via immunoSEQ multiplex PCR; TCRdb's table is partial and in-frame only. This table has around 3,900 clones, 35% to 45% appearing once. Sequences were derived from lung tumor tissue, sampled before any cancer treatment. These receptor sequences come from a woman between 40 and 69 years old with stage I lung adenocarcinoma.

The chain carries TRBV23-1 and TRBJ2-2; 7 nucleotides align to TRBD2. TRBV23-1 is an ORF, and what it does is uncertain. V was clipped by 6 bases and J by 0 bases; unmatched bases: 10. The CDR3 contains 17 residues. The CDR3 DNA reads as TGCGCCAGCAGCCAACCTCGAGCGGGAACGAACACCGGGGAGCTGTTTTTT. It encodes CASSQPRAGTNTGELFF.

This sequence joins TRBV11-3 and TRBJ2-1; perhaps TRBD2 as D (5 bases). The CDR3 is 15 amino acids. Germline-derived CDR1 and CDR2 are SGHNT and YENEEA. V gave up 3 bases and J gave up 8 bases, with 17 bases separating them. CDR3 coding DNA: TGTGCCAGCAGCTTGCAAGCTAGCCTCAGCTATGAGCAGTTCTTC. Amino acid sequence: CASSLQASLSYEQFF.

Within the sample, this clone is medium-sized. CDR3 in DNA: TGTGCCAGCAGTGAGACAGGGGGCGAGCAGTACTTC. This encodes CASSETGGEQYF. This chain connects TRBV6-8 to TRBJ2-7; 9 bases line up with TRBD1. CDR3 length: 12 amino acids. V lost 5 bases, J lost 6 bases, and 2 bases stayed unmatched. Germline CDR1 and CDR2: MNHGY and SAAAGT.

CDR3 sequence reads: CASSPFASGRVNEQFF. The CDR3 DNA reads TGTGCCAGCTCACCCTTTGCTAGCGGGAGGGTCAATGAGCAGTTCTTC. V and J are TRBV18 and TRBJ2-1; 12 bases map to TRBD2. The CDR3 spans 16 residues. Germline CDR1 reads KGHSH; CDR2 reads LQKENI. The V and J ends lost 3 bases and 6 bases, in that order; junction bases with no gene match: 6.

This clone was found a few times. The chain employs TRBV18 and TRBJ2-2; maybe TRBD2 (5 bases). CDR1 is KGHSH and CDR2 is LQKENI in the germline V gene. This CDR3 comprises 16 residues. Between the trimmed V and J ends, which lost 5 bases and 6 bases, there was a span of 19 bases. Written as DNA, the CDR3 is TGTGCCAGCTCATCTAGTAGGCAAGGAGGTCCCGGGGAGCTGTTTTTT. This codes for CASSSSRQGGPGELFF.

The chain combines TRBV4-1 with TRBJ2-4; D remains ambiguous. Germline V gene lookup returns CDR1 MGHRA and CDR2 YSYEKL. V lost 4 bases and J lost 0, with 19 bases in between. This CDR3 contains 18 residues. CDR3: CASSLLKPGPLAKNIQYF. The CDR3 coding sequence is TGCGCCAGCAGCCTCCTCAAACCCGGGCCACTAGCCAAAAACATTCAGTACTTC.

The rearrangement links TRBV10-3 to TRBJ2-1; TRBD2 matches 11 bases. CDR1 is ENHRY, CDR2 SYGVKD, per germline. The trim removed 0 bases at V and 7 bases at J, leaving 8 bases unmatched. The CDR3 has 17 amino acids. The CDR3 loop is CAISESWTSGSSNEQFF. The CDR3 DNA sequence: TGTGCCATCAGTGAGTCTTGGACTAGCGGGTCTTCTAATGAGCAGTTCTTC.

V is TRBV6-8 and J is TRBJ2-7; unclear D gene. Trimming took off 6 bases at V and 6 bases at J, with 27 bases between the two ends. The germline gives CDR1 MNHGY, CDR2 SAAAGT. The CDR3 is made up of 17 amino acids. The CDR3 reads CASRPVLRRSRNGEQYF. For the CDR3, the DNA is TGTGCCAGCAGACCCGTCCTACGGCGCTCAAGAAATGGCGAGCAGTACTTC.

DNA for the CDR3: TGTGCCAGCAGTGAAGCCCATCACAATGAGCAGTTCTTC. It is translated as CASSEAHHNEQFF. The chain couples TRBV6-1 to TRBJ2-1, with D unresolved. This CDR3 has 13 residues. The V end was cut by 0 bases, the J end by 5 bases, with 5 bases between. CDR1 is MNHNS and CDR2 is SASEGT in the germline V gene.

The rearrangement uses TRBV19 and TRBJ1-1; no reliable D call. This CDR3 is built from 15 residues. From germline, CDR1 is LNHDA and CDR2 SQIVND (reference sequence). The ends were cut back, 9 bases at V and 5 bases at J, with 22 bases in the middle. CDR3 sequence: CASTPEGWQRTEAFF. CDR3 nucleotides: TGTGCCAGCACCCCCGAGGGATGGCAGAGAACTGAAGCTTTCTTT. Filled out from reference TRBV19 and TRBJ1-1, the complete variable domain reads DGGITQSPKYLFRKEGQNVTLSCEQNLNHDAMYWYRQDPGQGLRLIYYSQIVNDFQKGDIAEGYSVSREKKESFPLTVTSAQKNPTAFYLCASTPEGWQRTEAFFGQGTRLTVV.

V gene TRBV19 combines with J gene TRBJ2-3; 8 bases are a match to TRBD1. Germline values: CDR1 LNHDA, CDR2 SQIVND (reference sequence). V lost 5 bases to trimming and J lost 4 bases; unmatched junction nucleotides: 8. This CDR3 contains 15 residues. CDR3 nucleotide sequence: TGTGCCAGTAGTCCAGACTTACAGGGGGCAGATACGCAGTATTTT. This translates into CASSPDLQGADTQYF.

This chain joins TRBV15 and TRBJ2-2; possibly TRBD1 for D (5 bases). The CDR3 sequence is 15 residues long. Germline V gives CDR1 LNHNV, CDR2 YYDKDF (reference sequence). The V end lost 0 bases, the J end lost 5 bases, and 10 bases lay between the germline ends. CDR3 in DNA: TGTGCCACCAGCAGAGATTCCCCAGGGACCGGGGAGCTGTTTTTT. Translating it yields CATSRDSPGTGELFF.

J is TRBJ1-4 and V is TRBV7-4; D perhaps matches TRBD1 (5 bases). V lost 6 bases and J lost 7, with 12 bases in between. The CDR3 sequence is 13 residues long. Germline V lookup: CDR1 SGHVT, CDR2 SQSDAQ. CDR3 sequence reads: CASSNRGSEKLFF. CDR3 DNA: TGTGCCAGCAGTAACCGGGGGAGTGAAAAACTGTTTTTT.

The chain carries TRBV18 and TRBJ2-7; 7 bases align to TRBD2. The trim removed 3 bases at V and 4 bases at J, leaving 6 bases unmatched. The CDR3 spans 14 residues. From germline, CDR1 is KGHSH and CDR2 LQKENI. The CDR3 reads CASSPRREPYEQYF. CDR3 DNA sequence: TGTGCCAGCTCACCTCGGCGGGAGCCGTACGAGCAGTACTTC.

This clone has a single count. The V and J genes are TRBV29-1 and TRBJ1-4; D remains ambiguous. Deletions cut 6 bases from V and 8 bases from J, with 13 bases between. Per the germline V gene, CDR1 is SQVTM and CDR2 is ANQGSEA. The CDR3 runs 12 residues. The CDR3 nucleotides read TGCAGCGTACTGGAAAGAGGGGAAAAACTGTTTTTT. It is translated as CSVLERGEKLFF.

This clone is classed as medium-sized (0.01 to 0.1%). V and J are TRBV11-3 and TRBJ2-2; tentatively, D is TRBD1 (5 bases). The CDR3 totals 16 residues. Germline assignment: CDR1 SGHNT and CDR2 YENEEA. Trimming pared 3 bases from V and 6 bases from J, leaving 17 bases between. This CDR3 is CASSFSRAAHAGELFF. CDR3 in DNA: TGTGCCAGCAGCTTTAGCAGGGCAGCACATGCCGGGGAGCTGTTTTTT.

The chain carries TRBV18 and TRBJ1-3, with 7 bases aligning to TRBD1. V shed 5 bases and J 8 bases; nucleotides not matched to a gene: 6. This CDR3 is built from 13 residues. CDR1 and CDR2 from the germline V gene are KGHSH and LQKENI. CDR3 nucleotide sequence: TGTGCCAGCTCAGGCACAGGGGTACACACCATATATTTT. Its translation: CASSGTGVHTIYF.

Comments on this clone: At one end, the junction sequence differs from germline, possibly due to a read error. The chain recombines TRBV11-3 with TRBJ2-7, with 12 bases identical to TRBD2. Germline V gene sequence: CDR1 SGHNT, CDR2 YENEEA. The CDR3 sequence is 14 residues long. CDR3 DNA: TGTGCCAGCACCTTACTAGCGGGAGGTTACGAGCAGTACTTC. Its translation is CASTLLAGGYEQYF.

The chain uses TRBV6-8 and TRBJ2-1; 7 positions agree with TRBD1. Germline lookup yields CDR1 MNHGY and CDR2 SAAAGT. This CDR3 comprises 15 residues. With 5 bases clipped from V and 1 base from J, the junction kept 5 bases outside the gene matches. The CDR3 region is CASSQARGSYNEQFF. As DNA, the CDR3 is TGTGCCAGCAGTCAGGCCAGGGGGTCCTACAATGAGCAGTTCTTC.

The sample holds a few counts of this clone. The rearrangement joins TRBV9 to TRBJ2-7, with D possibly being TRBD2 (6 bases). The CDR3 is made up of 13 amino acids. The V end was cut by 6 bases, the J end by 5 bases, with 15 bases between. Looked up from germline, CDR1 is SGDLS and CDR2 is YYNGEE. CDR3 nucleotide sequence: TGTGCCAGCAAGTTGAGGGGAGGTGACGAGCAGTACTTC. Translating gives CASKLRGGDEQYF.

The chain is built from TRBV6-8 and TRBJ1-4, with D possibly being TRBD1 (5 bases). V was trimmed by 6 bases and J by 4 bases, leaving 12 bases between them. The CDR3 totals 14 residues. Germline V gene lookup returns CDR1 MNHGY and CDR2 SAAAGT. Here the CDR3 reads CASRRDGGNEKLFF. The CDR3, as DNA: TGTGCCAGCAGGAGGGACGGCGGTAATGAAAAACTGTTTTTT.

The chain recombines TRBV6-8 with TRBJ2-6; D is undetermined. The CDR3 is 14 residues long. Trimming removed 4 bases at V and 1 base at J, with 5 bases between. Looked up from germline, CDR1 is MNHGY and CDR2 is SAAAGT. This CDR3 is CASSWGSGANVLTF. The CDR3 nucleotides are TGTGCCAGCAGTTGGGGTTCTGGGGCCAACGTCCTGACTTTC.

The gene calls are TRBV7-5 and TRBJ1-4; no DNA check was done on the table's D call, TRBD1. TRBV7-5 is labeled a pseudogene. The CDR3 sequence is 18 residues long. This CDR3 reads CASSLQALNRRTNEKLFF. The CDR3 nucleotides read TGTGCCAGCAGCTTACAGGCCCTCAACAGGCGAACTAATGAAAAACTGTTTTTT.

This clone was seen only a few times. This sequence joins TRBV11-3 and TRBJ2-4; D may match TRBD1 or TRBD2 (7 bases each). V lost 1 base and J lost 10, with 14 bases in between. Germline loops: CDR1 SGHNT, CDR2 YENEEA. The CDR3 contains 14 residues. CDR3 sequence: CASSLGQGGGIQYF. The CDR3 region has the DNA TGTGCCAGCAGCTTAGGACAGGGAGGGGGTATTCAGTACTTC.

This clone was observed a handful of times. CDR3 bases: TGTGCCAGCAGCGGGACTAGCGGAGACTACAATGAGCAGTTCTTC. Protein sequence: CASSGTSGDYNEQFF. This chain uses TRBV6-8 with TRBJ2-1; 11 bases match TRBD2. The CDR3 covers 15 residues. Germline assignment: CDR1 MNHGY and CDR2 SAAAGT. Trimming cost V 6 bases and J 3 bases; bases outside gene matches: 4.

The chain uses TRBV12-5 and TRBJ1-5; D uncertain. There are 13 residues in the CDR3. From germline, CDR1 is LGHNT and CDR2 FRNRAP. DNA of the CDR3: TGTGCCAGCGGATACGATAGCAATCAGCCCCAGCATTTT. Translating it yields CASGYDSNQPQHF.

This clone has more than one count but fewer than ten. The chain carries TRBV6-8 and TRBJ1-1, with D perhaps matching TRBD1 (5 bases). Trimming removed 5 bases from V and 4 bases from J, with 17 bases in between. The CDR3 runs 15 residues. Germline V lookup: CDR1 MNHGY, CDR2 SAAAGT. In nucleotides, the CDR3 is TGTGCCAGCAGTCCGGCCTCAGGGCAAGGCACTGAAGCTTTCTTT. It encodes CASSPASGQGTEAFF.

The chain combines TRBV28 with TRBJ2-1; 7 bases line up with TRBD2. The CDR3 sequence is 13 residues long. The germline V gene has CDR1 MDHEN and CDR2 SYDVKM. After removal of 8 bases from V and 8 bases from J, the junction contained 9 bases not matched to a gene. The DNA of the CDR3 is TGTGCCAGCGCCCGGGAGGCGAGGCATGAGCAGTTCTTC. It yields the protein CASAREARHEQFF. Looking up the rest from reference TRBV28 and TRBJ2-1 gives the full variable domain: DVKVTQSSRYLVKRTGEKVFLECVQDMDHENMFWYRQDPGLGLRLIYFSYDVKMKEKGDIPEGYSVSREKKERFSLILESASTNQTSMYLCASAREARHEQFFGPGTRLTVL.

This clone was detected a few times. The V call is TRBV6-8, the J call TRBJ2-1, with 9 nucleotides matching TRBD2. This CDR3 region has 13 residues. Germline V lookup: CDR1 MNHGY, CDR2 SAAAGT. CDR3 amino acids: CVVAGEGYNEQFF. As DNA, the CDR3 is TGTGTCGTAGCGGGAGAGGGGTACAATGAGCAGTTCTTC.

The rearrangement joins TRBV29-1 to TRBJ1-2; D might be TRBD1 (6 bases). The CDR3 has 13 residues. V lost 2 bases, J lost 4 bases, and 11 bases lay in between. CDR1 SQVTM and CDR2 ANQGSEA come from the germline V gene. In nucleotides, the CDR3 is TGCAGCGTTGAAACAGGGTGGGGCTATGGCTACACCTTC. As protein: CSVETGWGYGYTF.